The 21 T cell receptor beta chains listed next were all sequenced from one sample in a study of CD8 T cells in Susac syndrome. After extraction with the RNeasy kit, roughly 0.45 to 1 ug of the RNA was reverse transcribed using random hexamers. TCRdb re-called the immunoSEQ multiplex PCR reads through MiXCR, storing one row per CDR3 protein. The sample has some 400,000 distinct CDR3 sequences, 85% seen once. Sample: CD8+ T cells from PBMCs. These receptors originate from a human donor with multiple sclerosis.

The V gene is TRBV20-1, the J gene TRBJ2-1; D is uncertain. The germline V and J ends were trimmed by 0 bases and 3 bases, with 12 bases remaining between them. Per the germline V gene, CDR1 is DFQATT and CDR2 is SNEGSKA (reference sequence). This CDR3 has 15 amino acids. Written as DNA, the CDR3 is TGCAGTGCTAGAGATCGAGGAAACGACTACAATGAGCAGTTCTTC. This sequence encodes CSARDRGNDYNEQFF.

The chain couples TRBV27 to TRBJ2-7; no firm D call. Germline CDR1 is MNHEY and CDR2 is SMNVEV (reference sequence). The V and J ends lost 0 bases and 5 bases respectively, with 8 bases between them. The CDR3 totals 13 residues. The CDR3 loop is CASSLSNHHEQYF. Written as DNA, the CDR3 is TGTGCCAGCAGTTTATCGAACCACCACGAGCAGTACTTC.

The chain combines TRBV2 with TRBJ1-1; 7 nucleotides agree with TRBD1. CDR1 SNHLY and CDR2 FYNNEI come from the germline V gene. The CDR3 length is 14 residues. After removal of 2 bases from V and 3 bases from J, the junction contained 3 bases not matched to a gene. Here the CDR3 reads CASSEKTGYTEAFF. The CDR3 DNA is TGTGCCAGCAGTGAAAAGACAGGGTACACTGAAGCTTTCTTT.

J is TRBJ1-1 and V is TRBV7-6, with 7 bases that match TRBD1. CDR1 SGHVS and CDR2 FNYEAQ come from the germline V gene. The J segment lost 6 bases and the V segment lost 5 bases, leaving 6 bases of the junction unmatched. The CDR3 runs to 13 residues. The CDR3 region is CASSLGTVSEAFF. The CDR3 DNA reads as TGTGCCAGCAGCCTCGGGACAGTCTCTGAAGCTTTCTTT. The whole variable domain, filled in from reference TRBV7-6 and TRBJ1-1, reads GAGVSQSPRYKVTKRGQDVALRCDPISGHVSLYWYRQALGQGPEFLTYFNYEAQQDKSGLPNDRFSAERPEGSISTLTIQRTEQRDSAMYRCASSLGTVSEAFFGQGTRLTVV.

The J gene is TRBJ2-1, the V gene TRBV6-1, with D possibly matching TRBD2 (6 bases). The CDR3 loop spans 15 amino acids. Germline V gene lookup returns CDR1 MNHNS and CDR2 SASEGT. Trimming took off 5 bases at V and 4 bases at J, with 15 bases between the two ends. CDR3 sequence reads: CASSSLAEPYNEQFF. CDR3 DNA sequence: TGTGCCAGCAGTTCCTTAGCGGAACCATACAATGAGCAGTTCTTC.

J is TRBJ2-6 and V is TRBV2; D is unclear. The germline V and J ends were trimmed by 8 bases and 3 bases, with 14 bases remaining between them. CDR3 size: 15 residues. CDR1 and CDR2 (germline): SNHLY, FYNNEI. CDR3 loop: CASLRWAGGANVLTF. The CDR3 nucleotides read TGTGCCAGCTTACGGTGGGCAGGTGGGGCCAACGTCCTGACTTTC.

The chain combines TRBV9 with TRBJ1-2, with D tentatively TRBD1 (5 bases). This CDR3 comprises 15 residues. Germline V gene sequence: CDR1 SGDLS, CDR2 YYNGEE. Trimming stripped 4 bases from V and 0 bases from J, with 13 bases between. As DNA, the CDR3 is TGTGCCAGCAGCCAGTGGGGGACGTCTAACTATGGCTACACCTTC. Protein product: CASSQWGTSNYGYTF.

In DNA, the CDR3 is TGTGCCAGCAGTTTAGAGCAGACAGGGAGGAAGGGCGAGCAGTACTTC. The encoded protein is CASSLEQTGRKGEQYF. The V and J genes are TRBV27 and TRBJ2-7, with D possibly being TRBD1 (7 bases). V was clipped by 2 bases and J by 6 bases, with 20 bases between them. This CDR3 region has 16 residues. Germline loops: CDR1 MNHEY, CDR2 SMNVEV (reference sequence).

CDR3 amino acids: CSVDRGEGITEAFF. The CDR3 DNA reads as TGCAGCGTTGATCGGGGGGAAGGAATTACTGAAGCTTTCTTT. The chain recombines TRBV29-1 with TRBJ1-1, with D maybe TRBD1 (5 bases). The CDR3 is made up of 14 amino acids. Germline lookup yields CDR1 SQVTM and CDR2 ANQGSEA. Deletions cut 3 bases from V and 5 bases from J, with 16 bases between.

V is TRBV5-1 and J is TRBJ1-1; D is possibly TRBD1 (6 bases). V dropped 4 bases and J dropped 0 bases, with 19 bases sitting between them. CDR1 is SGHRS and CDR2 is YFSETQ in the germline V gene. This CDR3 region has 17 residues. This chain's CDR3 is CASSPRTVDVMNTEAFF. In DNA form, the CDR3 reads TGCGCCAGCAGCCCCCGGACAGTAGATGTAATGAACACTGAAGCTTTCTTT.

This clonotype has only a few counts. The chain recombines TRBV6-6 with TRBJ2-5; 7 nucleotides align to TRBD1. In germline, CDR1 is MNHNY, CDR2 SVGAGI (reference sequence). The CDR3 loop spans 14 amino acids. V shed 5 bases, J shed 3 bases, and the junction held 6 bases outside the gene matches. This CDR3 is CASSHPGTEETQYF. DNA for the CDR3: TGTGCCAGCAGTCACCCGGGGACAGAAGAGACCCAGTACTTC.

The chain uses TRBV4-1 and TRBJ1-4; D is unresolved. The germline V and J ends were trimmed by 0 bases and 0 bases, with 8 bases remaining between them. Germline V gene data show CDR1 as MGHRA and CDR2 as YSYEKL. The CDR3 is made up of 16 amino acids. CDR3 loop: CASSQDDMPTNEKLFF. CDR3 DNA sequence: TGCGCCAGCAGCCAAGATGACATGCCAACTAATGAAAAACTGTTTTTT.

The rearrangement links TRBV4-1 to TRBJ1-1; 9 bases fit TRBD1. CDR1 and CDR2 from the germline V gene are MGHRA and YSYEKL. CDR3 size: 15 residues. J was trimmed by 1 base and V by 11 bases; bases with no gene match: 11. For the CDR3, the DNA is TGCGCCGCTTCGGGCATGGACAGGGGGAACACTGAAGCTTTCTTT. As protein: CAASGMDRGNTEAFF.

The V and J genes are TRBV28 and TRBJ2-1; possibly TRBD1 for D (6 bases). The V end lost 8 bases, the J end lost 6 bases, and 8 bases lay between the germline ends. This CDR3 comprises 11 residues. CDR1 and CDR2 from the germline V gene are MDHEN and SYDVKM. CDR3 region: CASGGFNEQFF. DNA for the CDR3: TGTGCCAGCGGGGGCTTCAATGAGCAGTTCTTC.

This rearrangement joins TRBV10-3 to TRBJ2-7, with 10 nucleotides matching TRBD2. CDR1 is ENHRY and CDR2 is SYGVKD in the germline V gene. The CDR3 extends over 15 amino acids. The J segment lost 1 base and the V segment lost 6 bases, leaving 6 bases of the junction unmatched. The CDR3 loop is CAIRQASGGSYEQYF. CDR3 coding DNA: TGTGCCATCAGGCAGGCTAGCGGGGGTTCCTACGAGCAGTACTTC.

The chain is built from TRBV19 and TRBJ2-1; D gene ambiguous. The CDR3 totals 16 residues. V lost 3 bases to trimming and J lost 9 bases, with 21 bases between them. CDR1 is LNHDA, CDR2 SQIVND, per germline (reference sequence). The CDR3 here is CASSISRSFSNGEQFF. The CDR3 bases are TGTGCCAGTAGTATCAGTCGCAGCTTTTCGAACGGTGAGCAGTTCTTC.

The chain links TRBV6-1 to TRBJ1-1, with D hard to call. Germline V gives CDR1 MNHNS, CDR2 SASEGT. Trimming shortened V by 7 bases and J by 0 bases, and 9 bases separated the two germline ends. This CDR3 has 13 amino acids. CDR3 protein: CASTHSLNTEAFF. The CDR3 DNA sequence: TGTGCCAGCACACACAGCCTGAACACTGAAGCTTTCTTT.

Only a few counts were recorded for this clonotype. The V gene is TRBV6-1, the J gene TRBJ2-2, with D perhaps TRBD1 (6 bases). The CDR3 sequence is 15 residues long. V gave up 6 bases and J gave up 3 bases, with 14 bases separating them. CDR1 and CDR2 from the germline V gene are MNHNS and SASEGT. The CDR3 protein is CASSPPGADTGELFF. The CDR3 DNA follows: TGTGCCAGCAGCCCACCAGGGGCTGACACCGGGGAGCTGTTTTTT.

The gene calls are TRBV7-6 and TRBJ2-7; 11 bases align to TRBD2. This CDR3 contains 16 residues. V lost 5 bases and J lost 3; bases outside the gene matches: 9. Germline V CDR1 and CDR2: SGHVS, FNYEAQ. The CDR3 DNA is TGTGCCAGCAGCCCAGGGACTAGCGGTTCCTACTACGAGCAGTACTTC. Translation: CASSPGTSGSYYEQYF.

In its sample, this clonotype was seen once. The genes are TRBV4-2 and TRBJ2-1; D not certain. Germline-derived CDR1 and CDR2 are LGHNA and YNFKEQ. The CDR3 sequence is 15 residues long. V was shortened by 1 base and J by 7 bases, with 14 bases between the two germline ends. The CDR3 loop is CASSQVITLRNEQFF. The CDR3 bases are TGTGCCAGCAGCCAAGTCATTACCCTTCGGAATGAGCAGTTCTTC.

The rearrangement joins TRBV7-8 to TRBJ2-7; 7 bases are shared with TRBD2. Germline V gene lookup returns CDR1 SGHVS and CDR2 FQNEAQ. The CDR3 is 13 residues long. The ends lost 4 bases at V and 6 bases at J; junction bases unmatched: 6. CDR3 protein: CASSWGGFLEQYF. CDR3 coding DNA: TGTGCCAGCAGCTGGGGGGGTTTCCTCGAGCAGTACTTC.